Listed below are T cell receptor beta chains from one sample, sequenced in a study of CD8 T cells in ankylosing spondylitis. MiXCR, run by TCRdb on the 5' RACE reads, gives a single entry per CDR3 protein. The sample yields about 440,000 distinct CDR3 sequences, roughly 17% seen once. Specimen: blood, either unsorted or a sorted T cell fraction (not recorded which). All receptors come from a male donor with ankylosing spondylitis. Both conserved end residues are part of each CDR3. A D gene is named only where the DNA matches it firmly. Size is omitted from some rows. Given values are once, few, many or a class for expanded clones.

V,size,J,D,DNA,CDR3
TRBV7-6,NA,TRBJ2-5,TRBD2,TGTGCCAGCAGCCTACGACTAGCGGGGATCCAAGAGACCCAGTACTTC,CASSLRLAGIQETQYF
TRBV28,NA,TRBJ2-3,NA,TGTGCCAGCAACATAGACAGCCGCACAGATACGCAGTATTTT,CASNIDSRTDTQYF
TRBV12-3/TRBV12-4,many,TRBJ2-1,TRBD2,TGTGCCAGCAGTTGGGGACTAGCGAAGAAGGGTGGGTTCTTC,CASSWGLAKKGGFF
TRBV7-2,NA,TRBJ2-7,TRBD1,TGTGCCAGCAGCTTAGGACAGGGGGCAAAGCAGTACTTC,CASSLGQGAKQYF
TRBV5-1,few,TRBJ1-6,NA,TGCGCCAGCAGCCCGGGGGGGGCGCAGACCTATAATTCACCCCTCCACTTT,CASSPGGAQTYNSPLHF
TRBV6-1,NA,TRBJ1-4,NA,TGTGCCAGCAGCTCGGGGAGGGGACTTGAAAAACTGTTTTTT,CASSSGRGLEKLFF
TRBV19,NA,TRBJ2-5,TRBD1,TGTGCCAGTAGTAAGGACAGGCAGCAAGAGACCCAGTACTTC,CASSKDRQQETQYF
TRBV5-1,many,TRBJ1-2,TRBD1,TGCGCCAGCAGCCTCCGGGACAGGGACTACACCTTC,CASSLRDRDYTF
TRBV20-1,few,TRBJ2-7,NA,TGCAGTGCTAGCTCAAGTAGCGGCTTATACGAGCAGTACTTC,CSASSSSGLYEQYF
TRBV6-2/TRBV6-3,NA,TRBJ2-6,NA,TGTGCCAGCAGTGACCGAGGGGGATCTGGGGCCAACGTCCTGACTTTC,CASSDRGGSGANVLTF
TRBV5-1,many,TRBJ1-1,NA,TGCGCCAGCAGCTTGGCGTCCTCAACGGGCACTGAAGCTTTCTTT,CASSLASSTGTEAFF
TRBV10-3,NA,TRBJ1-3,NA,TGTGCCATCAGTGGGGTAGCAGGACGAGGAAACACCATATATTTT,CAISGVAGRGNTIYF
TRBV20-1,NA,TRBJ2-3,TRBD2,TGCAGTGCTCCCAGCGGGGGCACAGATACGCAGTATTTT,CSAPSGGTDTQYF
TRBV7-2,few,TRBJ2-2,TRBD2,TGTGCCAGCAGCTTAGTGTCTAGCGGGATTTTGGCCGGGGAGCTGTTTTTT,CASSLVSSGILAGELFF